A selection of T cell receptor beta chains follows, all from one sample in a study of post-analysis software for immune sequencing data. A single record per CDR3 protein comes from TCRdb applying MiXCR to the PCR reads. This sample has approximately 260,000 distinct CDR3 sequences; 36% occur once, and the top ten carry around 4.8%. Sequencing used blood. These receptors were collected from a girl aged 10-17 years with multiple sclerosis. Each CDR3 is given with its conserved first and last residue. The D gene is left open where the match is weak. Clone size, where shown, is once, few, many, or a class for clones that have expanded.

CASSEGVGQGNEKLFF TGTGCCAGCAGTGAAGGGGTGGGGCAGGGTAATGAAAAACTGTTTTTT TRBJ1-4 . . TRBV25-1
CASSAHTGDTEAFF TGTGCCAGCAGTGCCCACACTGGCGACACTGAAGCTTTCTTT TRBJ1-1 . . TRBV2
CASSYGDRGGNQPQHF TGTGCCAGCAGTTACGGGGACAGGGGGGGCAATCAGCCCCAGCATTTT TRBJ1-5 TRBD1 many TRBV6-6
CSADSEAFF TGCAGTGCCGACAGTGAAGCTTTCTTT TRBJ1-1 . many TRBV20-1
CASRPGTGTKTQYF TGTGCCAGCAGGCCTGGGACAGGGACGAAGACCCAGTACTTC TRBJ2-5 TRBD1 . TRBV11-2
CASSPIRPTGDQLQETQYF TGTGCCAGCAGCCCAATCAGACCGACAGGTGACCAGCTCCAAGAGACCCAGTACTTC TRBJ2-5 . many TRBV3-1
CASSLGTGTTDTQYF TGTGCCAGCAGCTTAGGGACAGGCACCACAGATACGCAGTATTTT TRBJ2-3 TRBD1 many TRBV11-3
CASSQYGSIADTQYF TGCGCCAGCAGCCAATACGGGAGCATCGCAGATACGCAGTATTTT TRBJ2-3 . many TRBV4-1
CSGGPGAPYNEQFF TGCAGCGGGGGACCGGGAGCCCCCTACAATGAGCAGTTCTTC TRBJ2-1 . many TRBV29-1
CASSLEAGGYSETQYF TGCGCCAGCAGCCTGGAGGCGGGGGGCTACTCGGAGACCCAGTACTTC TRBJ2-5 TRBD2 . TRBV5-1
CASRAGWGKKKNTEAFF TGTGCCAGCCGTGCAGGGTGGGGCAAGAAGAAAAACACTGAAGCTTTCTTT TRBJ1-1 . . TRBV27
CASTSNRDGVRSYNEQFF TGTGCCAGCACTAGTAACCGGGACGGCGTCCGCTCCTACAATGAGCAGTTCTTC TRBJ2-1 . many TRBV25-1
CSASSPGTNYGYTF TGCAGTGCTAGTTCCCCCGGGACAAACTATGGCTACACCTTC TRBJ1-2 . many TRBV20-1
CASSPKTGGYTEAFF TGTGCCAGCAGTCCAAAGACAGGGGGCTACACTGAAGCTTTCTTT TRBJ1-1 TRBD1 . TRBV12-3/TRBV12-4
CANSSEGSGANVLTF TGTGCCAACAGTTCCGAGGGGTCTGGGGCCAACGTCCTGACTTTC TRBJ2-6 . . TRBV6-5
CATADLGGGVETQYF TGTGCCACGGCCGATCTCGGGGGCGGCGTGGAGACCCAGTACTTC TRBJ2-5 . many TRBV15
CASRGMKSPLHF TGTGCCAGCAGGGGTATGAAGTCGCCCCTCCACTTT TRBJ1-6 . many TRBV11-1
CASSQPRGTGGFEQYF TGCGCCAGCAGCCAACCACGGGGGACAGGGGGCTTTGAGCAGTACTTC TRBJ2-5 TRBD1 . TRBV4-1
CASSPGTASTNEKLFF TGTGCCAGCAGCCCAGGGACAGCATCAACTAATGAAAAACTGTTTTTT TRBJ1-4 TRBD1 many TRBV7-8
CASSWGTSGMYNEQFF TGTGCCAGCAGTTGGGGGACTAGCGGGATGTACAATGAGCAGTTCTTC TRBJ2-1 TRBD2 many TRBV6-5
CASSVGGSNHEQYF TGTGCCAGCAGCGTTGGAGGGAGTAACCACGAGCAGTACTTC TRBJ2-7 . . TRBV9
CSVQPGQGKMINEKLFF TGCAGCGTTCAGCCGGGACAGGGGAAGATGATTAATGAAAAACTGTTTTTT TRBJ1-4 TRBD1 . TRBV29-1
CASSEAVDTEAFF TGTGCCAGCAGTGAAGCAGTGGACACTGAAGCTTTCTTT TRBJ1-1 . few TRBV2
CASREGGPLYNEQFF TGTGCCAGCAGAGAGGGGGGCCCGTTGTACAATGAGCAGTTCTTC TRBJ2-1 . . TRBV7-9
CASSSDRVGLGDEQFF TGTGCCAGCAGCTCGGACAGGGTGGGTTTAGGGGATGAGCAGTTCTTC TRBJ2-1 TRBD1 . TRBV28
CSATVAAGGTEAFF TGCAGTGCTACGGTCGCTGCGGGGGGAACTGAAGCTTTCTTT TRBJ1-1 . . TRBV20-1
CASSPGQVYEQYF TGTGCCAGCAGTCCTGGACAGGTCTACGAGCAGTACTTC TRBJ2-7 TRBD1 . TRBV28
CASTAVGINTEAFF TGTGCCAGCACAGCGGTGGGCATAAACACTGAAGCTTTCTTT TRBJ1-1 . many TRBV6-5
CASSLKAPNQPQHF TGTGCCAGCAGCTTGAAGGCGCCGAATCAGCCCCAGCATTTT TRBJ1-5 . few TRBV5-8
CASSTGQAGSYNEQFF TGTGCCAGCAGCACGGGACAGGCGGGATCCTACAATGAGCAGTTCTTC TRBJ2-1 TRBD1 many TRBV5-5
CASSPGRGADTQYF TGCGCCAGCAGCCCCGGCAGGGGGGCAGATACGCAGTATTTT TRBJ2-3 . . TRBV5-1
CASSPLGATEQFF TGTGCCAGCTCACCCCTGGGGGCCACGGAGCAGTTCTTC TRBJ2-1 . many TRBV18
CASSLGGYGQDYEQYF TGTGCCAGCAGCTTAGGAGGGTATGGACAGGATTACGAGCAGTACTTC TRBJ2-7 TRBD1 . TRBV7-2
CASSLRRVSTDTQYF TGTGCCAGCAGCCTGCGTAGAGTCAGCACAGATACGCAGTATTTT TRBJ2-3 . many TRBV6-1